The 25 T cell receptor beta chains given below trace back to one sample, sequenced in a study of CD8+ T cells in alopecia areata. Treatment in this sample: oral pan-JAK inhibitor, 5-10 mg twice daily. As part of sample collection, lesional scalp punch biopsies and peripheral blood were taken from alopecia areata patients. Sequencing templates came from extracted RNA that was reverse transcribed into cDNA. The protocol was immunoSEQ multiplex PCR, while the TCRdb copy is restricted to in-frame clones and leaves out a portion. Of fewer than 8,000 clones in the sample, almost 65% were seen once. The source material was skin, sampled at week 4, from a patient treated with tofacitinib. The receptors originated from a human donor with alopecia areata.

This chain connects TRBV30 to TRBJ1-6; the match to TRBD1 covers 7 bases. This CDR3 spans 11 amino acids. Germline V gene sequence: CDR1 GTSNPN, CDR2 SVGIG (reference sequence). The junction had 4 bases not matched to a gene; V was cut back by 3 bases and J by 14 bases. CDR3: CAWRTGQTLHF. CDR3 nucleotides: TGTGCCTGGAGGACAGGGCAAACCCTCCACTTT.

By sample share, this clone is large (0.1 to 1%). V usage is TRBV4-3 and J usage is TRBJ1-4; D gene unclear. Germline CDR1 and CDR2: LGHNA and YSLEER. The V and J ends lost 0 bases and 4 bases respectively, with 18 bases between them. CDR3 length equals 18 residues. In DNA form, the CDR3 reads TGCGCCAGCAGCCAAGAAACACTAGACGCTAGAATTAATGAAAAACTGTTTTTT. Its translation is CASSQETLDARINEKLFF.

The chain recombines TRBV2 with TRBJ2-3, with 7 bases that match TRBD2. Trimming at V came to 3 bases and at J to 1 base, leaving 4 bases not matched to a gene. This CDR3 has 15 residues. Germline V gene lookup returns CDR1 SNHLY and CDR2 FYNNEI. The CDR3 DNA is TGTGCCAGCAGTGAGAAGCGGGGACGCACAGATACGCAGTATTTT. Amino acids: CASSEKRGRTDTQYF.

The rearrangement uses TRBV6-5 and TRBJ1-1; TRBD1 matches at 7 bases. CDR1 and CDR2 (germline): MNHEY, SVGAGI. The CDR3 runs 16 residues. The junction had 7 bases not matched to a gene; V was cut back by 2 bases and J by 1 base. CDR3 sequence: CASSYAPYRGNTEAFF. The DNA of the CDR3 is TGTGCCAGCAGTTACGCCCCTTACAGGGGGAACACTGAAGCTTTCTTT.

This clone was seen a handful of times. The rearrangement links TRBV2 to TRBJ2-3, with 9 bases matching TRBD2. The germline gives CDR1 SNHLY, CDR2 FYNNEI. This CDR3 contains 21 residues. Losses at the gene ends were 3 bases for V and 2 bases for J; bases not matched to a gene: 21. The CDR3 DNA reads TGTGCCAGCAGTGAGAGTAGTCGGACTAGCGAATGGAGGGAGGTCACAGATACGCAGTATTTT. This translates into CASSESSRTSEWREVTDTQYF. Drawing the rest from reference TRBV2 and TRBJ2-3, the complete variable domain is EPEVTQTPSHQVTQMGQEVILRCVPISNHLYFYWYRQILGQKVEFLVSFYNNEISEKSEIFDDQFSVERPDGSNFTLKIRSTKLEDSAMYFCASSESSRTSEWREVTDTQYFGPGTRLTVL.

The chain links TRBV7-7 to TRBJ2-5; tentatively, D is TRBD1 (5 bases). CDR3 size: 13 residues. With 5 bases removed from V and 1 base from J, the gap between germline ends came to 8 bases. Germline-derived CDR1 and CDR2 are SSHAT and FNYEAQ (reference sequence). This chain's CDR3 is CASSARVQETQYF. The CDR3 DNA is TGTGCCAGCAGCGCCAGGGTCCAAGAGACCCAGTACTTC. The entire variable domain, with the rest obtained from reference TRBV7-7 and TRBJ2-5, is as follows: GAGVSQSPRYKVTKRGQDVTLRCDPISSHATLYWYQQALGQGPEFLTYFNYEAQPDKSGLPSDRFSAERPEGSISTLTIQRTEQRDSAMYRCASSARVQETQYFGPGTRLLVL.

The rearrangement uses TRBV15 and TRBJ2-2, with D tentatively TRBD1 or TRBD2 (7 bases each). Germline-derived CDR1 and CDR2 are LNHNV and YYDKDF (reference sequence). Trimming shortened V by 5 bases and J by 3 bases, and 16 bases separated the two germline ends. The CDR3 covers 16 residues. CDR3 sequence reads: CATSVTPGGDTGELFF. The CDR3 DNA is TGTGCCACCAGCGTAACCCCAGGGGGGGACACCGGGGAGCTGTTTTTT. Filled out from reference TRBV15 and TRBJ2-2, the complete variable domain reads DAMVIQNPRYQVTQFGKPVTLSCSQTLNHNVMYWYQQKSSQAPKLLFHYYDKDFNNEADTPDNFQSRRPNTSFCFLDIRSPGLGDTAMYLCATSVTPGGDTGELFFGEGSRLTVL.

The V and J genes are TRBV4-1 and TRBJ1-2, with D hard to call. The CDR3 runs to 13 residues. Germline V gene data show CDR1 as MGHRA and CDR2 as YSYEKL. V lost 4 bases to trimming and J lost 3 bases, with 9 bases between them. The CDR3 coding sequence is TGCGCCAGCAGCCTGATTGGGGACTATGGCTACACCTTC. Amino acids: CASSLIGDYGYTF.

V and J are TRBV27 and TRBJ2-3; possible D gene TRBD1, 6 bases. V was trimmed by 3 bases and J by 6 bases, leaving 13 bases between them. The length of the CDR3 is 14 residues. The V gene's germline CDR1 is MNHEY and CDR2 SMNVEV (reference sequence). This chain's CDR3 is CASSFPGAPDTQYF. CDR3 nucleotide sequence: TGTGCCAGCAGTTTCCCAGGGGCGCCGGATACGCAGTATTTT.

The rearrangement joins TRBV5-1 to TRBJ1-2; no clear D. Trimming stripped 2 bases from V and 3 bases from J, with 8 bases between. Germline V gene sequence: CDR1 SGHRS, CDR2 YFSETQ. CDR3 length: 13 amino acids. The CDR3 nucleotides are TGCGCCAGCAGCTTCGCCCCAGACTATGGCTACACCTTC. It yields the protein CASSFAPDYGYTF.

The CDR3 DNA is TGCAGCGTTGAAGTGAGTGTCAGGGTCTGTCATTCACCCCTCCACTTT. Translating it yields CSVEVSVRVCHSPLHF. The chain couples TRBV29-1 to TRBJ1-6; D perhaps matches TRBD1 (5 bases). CDR1 SQVTM and CDR2 ANQGSEA come from the germline V gene. Trimming removed 1 base from V and 8 bases from J, with 18 bases in between. The CDR3 has 16 residues.

The V call is TRBV7-3, the J call TRBJ2-7; TRBD1 agrees at 7 bases. The V gene's germline CDR1 is SGHTA and CDR2 FQGTGA. V lost 5 bases and J lost 2; bases outside the gene matches: 6. The CDR3 has 14 amino acids. The CDR3 bases are TGTGCCAGCAGCCCCGGGACAGCGGCCTACGAGCAGTACTTC. Its translation: CASSPGTAAYEQYF.

This sequence joins TRBV30 and TRBJ2-2; maybe TRBD2 (5 bases). Trimming took 0 bases from V and 9 from J, leaving 17 bases between them. The germline V gene encodes CDR1 GTSNPN and CDR2 SVGIG (reference sequence). The CDR3 has 15 residues. CDR3 amino acids: CAWSVSRGSPRELFF. CDR3 nucleotide sequence: TGTGCCTGGAGTGTATCAAGAGGGAGTCCTCGGGAGCTGTTTTTT.

The table lists this clone with a few counts. The chain carries TRBV27 and TRBJ1-1; weak D call: TRBD1 (6 bases). This CDR3 has 14 residues. The germline V gene encodes CDR1 MNHEY and CDR2 SMNVEV (reference sequence). V lost 6 bases, J lost 1 base, and 12 bases lay in between. The CDR3 bases are TGTGCCAGCAGCCCCCTGGGACAGAACACTGAAGCTTTCTTT. This translates into CASSPLGQNTEAFF.

The CDR3 DNA sequence: TGTGCCAGCAGCTTAGCTGCTAGCGGGGGGGTTTACGAGCAGTACTTC. Amino acids: CASSLAASGGVYEQYF. The chain uses TRBV7-2 and TRBJ2-7, with TRBD2 matching 12 bases. CDR3 size: 16 residues. V lost 0 bases, J lost 4 bases, and 4 bases stayed unmatched. The germline V gene encodes CDR1 SGHTA and CDR2 FQGNSA.

V is TRBV4-1 and J is TRBJ1-1; D call uncertain. With 0 bases removed from V and 1 base from J, the gap between germline ends came to 15 bases. CDR1 MGHRA and CDR2 YSYEKL come from the germline V gene. CDR3 length equals 17 residues. The CDR3: CASSQEGRGLANTEAFF. The CDR3, as DNA: TGCGCCAGCAGCCAAGAAGGGAGAGGGTTAGCGAACACTGAAGCTTTCTTT.

This sequence joins TRBV5-4 and TRBJ2-1, with D possibly matching TRBD2 (5 bases). The CDR3 sequence is 11 residues long. In germline, CDR1 is SGHNT, CDR2 YYREEE (reference sequence). Deletions cut 4 bases from V and 9 bases from J, with 8 bases between. The CDR3 loop reads CASSNGGEQFF. The DNA of the CDR3 is TGTGCCAGCAGCAACGGAGGTGAGCAGTTCTTC.

There are a few counts of this clone. The CDR3 region has the DNA TGCGCCAGCAGCTCCGGGACAGGGAATAATGAGCAGTTCTTC. Amino acids: CASSSGTGNNEQFF. The V and J genes are TRBV5-1 and TRBJ2-1, with 9 bases lining up with TRBD1. The ends lost 3 bases at V and 7 bases at J; junction bases unmatched: 5. Germline V CDR1 and CDR2: SGHRS, YFSETQ. The CDR3 spans 14 residues. The full variable domain, its missing parts supplied by reference TRBV5-1 and TRBJ2-1, is KAGVTQTPRYLIKTRGQQVTLSCSPISGHRSVSWYQQTPGQGLQFLFEYFSETQRNKGNFPGRFSGRQFSNSRSEMNVSTLELGDSALYLCASSSGTGNNEQFFGPGTRLTVL.

The chain combines TRBV27 with TRBJ2-5; TRBD1 matches at 7 bases. The J call may be in error: the DNA end matches TRBJ2-7 better. CDR1 and CDR2 from the germline V gene are MNHEY and SMNVEV (reference sequence). The CDR3 extends over 14 amino acids. The CDR3 nucleotides are TGTGCCAGCAGAAGACAGGGTGTCTCCTACGAGCAGTACTTC. This encodes CASRRQGVSYEQYF.

This clone has just a few counts. V usage is TRBV7-9 and J usage is TRBJ2-5; D uncertain. CDR1 is SEHNR and CDR2 is FQNEAQ in the germline V gene (reference sequence). The CDR3 sequence is 13 residues long. Trimming took 11 bases from V and 3 from J, leaving 16 bases between them. CDR3 loop: CAPKVAGEETQYF. DNA of the CDR3: TGTGCCCCCAAGGTGGCCGGAGAAGAGACCCAGTACTTC.

CDR3 protein: CASSVGSGEGEQYF. The DNA for the CDR3 is TGTGCCAGCAGCGTAGGTTCAGGAGAGGGCGAGCAGTACTTC. This rearrangement joins TRBV9 to TRBJ2-5, with D possibly being TRBD2 (5 bases). The DNA end is more similar to TRBJ2-7, so the J call may be wrong. This CDR3 is built from 14 residues. The germline V gene has CDR1 SGDLS and CDR2 YYNGEE.

This clone was seen a handful of times. This likely stems from a read error, as it lies one base from a far larger clone. This chain links TRBV5-2 with TRBJ2-3; the DNA was not used to check the table's D call, TRBD2. TRBV5-2 is labeled a pseudogene. The CDR3 extends over 14 amino acids. CDR3 protein: CASSQVDSGGQEYF. The DNA for the CDR3 is TGTGCCAGCAGCCAAGTGGATAGCGGGGGTCAGGAGTATTTT.

The chain carries TRBV5-5 and TRBJ2-7, with D possibly matching TRBD1 (5 bases). Trimming removed 0 bases at V and 4 bases at J, with 11 bases between. This CDR3 contains 14 residues. Germline V gives CDR1 SGHKS, CDR2 YYEKEE (reference sequence). Written as DNA, the CDR3 is TGTGCCAGCAGCTTGGTAGGCAGGGCATACGAGCAGTACTTC. Translation: CASSLVGRAYEQYF.

The rearrangement joins TRBV2 to TRBJ2-7; D remains ambiguous. V was cut by 3 bases and J by 6 bases, with 15 bases left in between. The germline V gene has CDR1 SNHLY and CDR2 FYNNEI. This CDR3 spans 14 amino acids. This chain's CDR3 is CASSDAIGRVEQYF. The DNA for the CDR3 is TGTGCCAGCAGTGATGCTATCGGACGGGTCGAGCAGTACTTC.

CDR3 coding DNA: TGTGCCAGCAGTTTATCAGAGTGGGACAGGGGCCCAGATACGCAGTATTTT. Translating it yields CASSLSEWDRGPDTQYF. The rearrangement links TRBV27 to TRBJ2-3; TRBD1 aligns across 10 bases. Germline V gives CDR1 MNHEY, CDR2 SMNVEV (reference sequence). CDR3 length: 17 amino acids. The J segment lost 4 bases and the V segment lost 0 bases, leaving 7 bases of the junction unmatched.